These T cell receptor beta chains were read from a single sample in a study of cytomegalovirus exposure and HLA in healthy donors. TCRdb's table, derived via immunoSEQ multiplex PCR, lists solely in-frame clones and lacks some. The table shows 99,000 or so clones, with approximately 82% occurring only once. The sample comprised PBMCs. These receptors were taken from a female donor in good health and CMV-seropositive. Both conserved end residues are part of each CDR3. D genes are given only for firm matches.

j_call	v_call	d_call	cdr3_aa
TRBJ2-4	TRBV9	TRBD2	CASSLLAGVPLAKNIQYF
TRBJ2-7	TRBV28	.	CATTPPPGGMTSYEQYF
TRBJ1-2	TRBV6-5	TRBD1	CASSTGGINGYTF
TRBJ2-7	TRBV4-1	.	CASSQDTQVSYEQYF
TRBJ1-4	TRBV30	.	CAWSDPTTNEKLFF
TRBJ2-7	TRBV7-9	.	CSSSLVPWTASTYEQYF
TRBJ2-7	TRBV15	.	CATSRDTRRGQAYEQYF
TRBJ1-6	TRBV5-1	TRBD1	CASSLDRGKSSPLHF
TRBJ2-7	TRBV6-5	TRBD2	CASSPTSGSSYEQYF
TRBJ1-4	TRBV29-1	.	CSVEEEDRDEKLFF
TRBJ1-1	TRBV19	.	CASTSQGRTEAFF
TRBJ1-1	TRBV5-6	.	CASSGFQATNTEAFF
TRBJ2-1	TRBV6-6	TRBD2	CASSSLRGEGYNEQFF
TRBJ1-1	TRBV18	TRBD1	CASSLGTGGNTEAFF
TRBJ2-1	TRBV11-2	TRBD2	CASSLSGTSGRDKFF
TRBJ1-2	TRBV19	.	CASSPRHENYGYTF
TRBJ1-1	TRBV28	TRBD1	CASSFTQGAGNTEAFF
TRBJ2-5	TRBV10-3	.	CAISDSQGQETQYF
TRBJ2-3	TRBV28	TRBD2	CASKQLAGADTQYF
TRBJ1-2	TRBV5-1	.	CASSERDSGGVGYTF
TRBJ2-2	TRBV18	.	CASSPGLGNTGELFF
TRBJ2-3	TRBV6-5	TRBD1	CASSLDREYTQYF
TRBJ2-1	TRBV7-3	TRBD2	CASSSSGLAGNTYNEQFF
TRBJ2-7	TRBV11-2	.	CASRVPGLSSYEQYF
TRBJ1-2	TRBV2	.	CASSEYPGDYGYTF
TRBJ1-2	TRBV14	.	CASSPTGYGYTF
TRBJ1-1	TRBV11-2	TRBD1	CASSLGLGTGGRITEAFF
TRBJ2-1	TRBV7-9	TRBD1	CASSPGQGRHNEQFF
TRBJ1-2	TRBV11-2	TRBD1	CASSLVDRALNYGYTF
TRBJ1-5	TRBV7-9	.	CASSTGSPHQPQHF
TRBJ2-5	TRBV7-9	.	CASSLEANQETQYF
TRBJ2-3	TRBV5-1	TRBD2	CASSLGGTSGRRGDTQYF
TRBJ1-1	TRBV6-1	.	CASNELLNTEAFF
TRBJ1-1	TRBV28	.	CASSLPPLNTEAFF
TRBJ2-3	TRBV28	TRBD1	CASTTGVRNTQYF
TRBJ1-2	TRBV5-4	.	CASSLASRGVTSGYTF
TRBJ2-7	TRBV11-2	TRBD2	CASSTRTSGGAGSYEQYF
TRBJ2-3	TRBV10-1	.	CASSESNSADTQYF
TRBJ2-7	TRBV5-4	TRBD2	CASTQAGLNEQYF
TRBJ2-3	TRBV5-1	.	CASSLGSGQGTDTQYF
TRBJ1-3	TRBV27	TRBD1	CASSPRGDRFLRSGNTIYF
TRBJ2-1	TRBV7-9	.	CSSSQGGNEQFF
TRBJ2-7	TRBV4-1	.	CASSGSSYEQYF
TRBJ1-1	TRBV28	.	CASSPLSGWLMNTEAFF
TRBJ2-7	TRBV7-9	.	CASSLAREQYF
TRBJ1-3	TRBV5-6	.	CASSLRLAGTGNTIYF
TRBJ1-5	TRBV5-5	.	CASSLDPGSNQPQHF
TRBJ2-1	TRBV6-6	.	CASRPGQLWDEQFF
TRBJ1-1	TRBV6-1	.	CASIKVLLMNTEAFF
TRBJ1-1	TRBV11-2	.	CASSLAPADWNTEAFF
TRBJ2-1	TRBV10-3	TRBD1	CAITAQGARDEQFF
TRBJ1-1	TRBV4-1	TRBD1	CASSQATGALNTEAFF
TRBJ1-5	TRBV5-6	TRBD1	CASSGTGDQPQHF